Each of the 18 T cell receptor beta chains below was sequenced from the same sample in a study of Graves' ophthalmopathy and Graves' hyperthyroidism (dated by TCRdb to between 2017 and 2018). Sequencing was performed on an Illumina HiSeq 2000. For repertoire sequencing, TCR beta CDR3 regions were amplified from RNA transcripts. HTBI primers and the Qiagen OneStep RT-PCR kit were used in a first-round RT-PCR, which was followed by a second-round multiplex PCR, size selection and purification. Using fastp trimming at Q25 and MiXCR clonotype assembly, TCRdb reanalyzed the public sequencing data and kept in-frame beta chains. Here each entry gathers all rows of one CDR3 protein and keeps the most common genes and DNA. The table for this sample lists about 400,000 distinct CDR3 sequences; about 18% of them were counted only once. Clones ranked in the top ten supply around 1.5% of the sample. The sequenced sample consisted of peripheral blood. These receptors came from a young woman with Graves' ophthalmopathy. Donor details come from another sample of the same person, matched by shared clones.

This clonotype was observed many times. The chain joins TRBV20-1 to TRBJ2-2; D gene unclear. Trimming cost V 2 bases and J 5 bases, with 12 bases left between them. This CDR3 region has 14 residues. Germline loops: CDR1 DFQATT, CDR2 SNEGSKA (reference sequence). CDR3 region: CSARPRNYTGELFF. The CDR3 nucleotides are TGCAGTGCTAGACCTAGAAATTATACCGGGGAGCTGTTTTTT.

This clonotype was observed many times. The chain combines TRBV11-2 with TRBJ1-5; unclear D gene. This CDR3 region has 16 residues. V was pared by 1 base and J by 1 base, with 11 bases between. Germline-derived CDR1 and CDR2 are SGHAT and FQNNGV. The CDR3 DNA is TGTGCCAGCAGCTTAGGGACGCTCGTGAGCAATCAGCCCCAGCATTTT. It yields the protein CASSLGTLVSNQPQHF. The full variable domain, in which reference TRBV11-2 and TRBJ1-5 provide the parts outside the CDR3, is EAGVAQSPRYKIIEKRQSVAFWCNPISGHATLYWYQQILGQGPKLLIQFQNNGVVDDSQLPKDRFSAERLKGVDSTLKIQPAKLEDSAVYLCASSLGTLVSNQPQHFGDGTRLSIL.

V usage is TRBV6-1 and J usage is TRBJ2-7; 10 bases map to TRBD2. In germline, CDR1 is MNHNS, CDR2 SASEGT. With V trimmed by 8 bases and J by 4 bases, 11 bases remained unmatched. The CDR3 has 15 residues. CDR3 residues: CASGPRLAGQYEQYF. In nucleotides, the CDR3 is TGTGCCAGCGGGCCGAGACTAGCGGGTCAGTACGAGCAGTACTTC.

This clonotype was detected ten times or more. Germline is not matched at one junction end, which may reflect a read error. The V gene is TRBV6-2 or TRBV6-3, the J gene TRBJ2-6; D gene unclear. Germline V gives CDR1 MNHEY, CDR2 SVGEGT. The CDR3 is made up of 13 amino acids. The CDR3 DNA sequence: TGTGCCAGCAGTTACCCGGACCTAACTCGGCTGGCTTTC. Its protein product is CASSYPDLTRLAF.

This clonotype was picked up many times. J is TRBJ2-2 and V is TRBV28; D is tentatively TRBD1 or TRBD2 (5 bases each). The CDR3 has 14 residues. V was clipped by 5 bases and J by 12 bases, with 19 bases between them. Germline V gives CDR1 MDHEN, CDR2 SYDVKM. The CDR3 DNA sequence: TGTGCCAGCAGTCACGGGACCCAACCTGGCAAGCTGTTTTTT. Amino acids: CASSHGTQPGKLFF.

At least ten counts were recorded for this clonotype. CDR3: CATSRDRGLQPQHF. The CDR3 DNA is TGTGCCACCAGCAGAGATAGGGGGCTTCAGCCCCAGCATTTT. The chain uses TRBV15 and TRBJ1-5, with 7 bases aligning to TRBD1. The CDR3 extends over 14 amino acids. Trimming took 0 bases from V and 6 from J; bases not matched to a gene: 2. CDR1 and CDR2 from the germline V gene are LNHNV and YYDKDF (reference sequence).

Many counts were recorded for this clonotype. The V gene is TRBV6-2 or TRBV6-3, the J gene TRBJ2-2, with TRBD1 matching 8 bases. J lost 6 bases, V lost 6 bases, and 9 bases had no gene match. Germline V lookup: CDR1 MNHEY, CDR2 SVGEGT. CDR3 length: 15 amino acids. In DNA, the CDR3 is TGTGCCAGCAGCAAGGACAGGGTTTCGGCCGGGGAGCTGTTTTTT. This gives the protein CASSKDRVSAGELFF.

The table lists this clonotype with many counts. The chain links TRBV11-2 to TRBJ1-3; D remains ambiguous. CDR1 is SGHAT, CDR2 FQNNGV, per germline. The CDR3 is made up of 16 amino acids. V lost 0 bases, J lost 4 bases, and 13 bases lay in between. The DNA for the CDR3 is TGTGCCAGCAGCTTAGATAGCTGGGGATTAGGAAACACCATATATTTT. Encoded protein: CASSLDSWGLGNTIYF.

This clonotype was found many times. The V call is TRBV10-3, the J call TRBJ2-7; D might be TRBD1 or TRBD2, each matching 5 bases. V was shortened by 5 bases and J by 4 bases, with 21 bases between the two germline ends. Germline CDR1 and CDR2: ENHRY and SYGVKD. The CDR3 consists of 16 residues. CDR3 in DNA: TGTGCCATCAGTACTCGGCCCGGGGCTAGGCTGTACGAGCAGTACTTC. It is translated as CAISTRPGARLYEQYF.

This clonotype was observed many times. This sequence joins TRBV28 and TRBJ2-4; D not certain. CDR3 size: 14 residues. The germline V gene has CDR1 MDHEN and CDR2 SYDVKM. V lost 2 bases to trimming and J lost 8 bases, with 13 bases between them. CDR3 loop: CASSLRVNRYIQYF. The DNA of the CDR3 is TGTGCCAGCAGTTTAAGAGTGAACCGATACATTCAGTACTTC.

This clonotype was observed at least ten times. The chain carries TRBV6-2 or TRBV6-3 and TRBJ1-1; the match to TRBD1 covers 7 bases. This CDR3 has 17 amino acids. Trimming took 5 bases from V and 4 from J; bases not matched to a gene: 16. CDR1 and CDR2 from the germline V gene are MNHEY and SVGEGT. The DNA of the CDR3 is TGTGCCAGCAGTCCACACAGATCCAGGGGGATCGGCACTGAAGCTTTCTTT. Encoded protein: CASSPHRSRGIGTEAFF.

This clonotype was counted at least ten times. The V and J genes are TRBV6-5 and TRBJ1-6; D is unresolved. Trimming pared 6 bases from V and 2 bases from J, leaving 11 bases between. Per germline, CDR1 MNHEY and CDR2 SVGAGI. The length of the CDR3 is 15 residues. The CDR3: CASRVTDPYNSPLHF. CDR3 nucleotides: TGTGCCAGCAGAGTTACTGACCCCTATAATTCACCCCTCCACTTT.

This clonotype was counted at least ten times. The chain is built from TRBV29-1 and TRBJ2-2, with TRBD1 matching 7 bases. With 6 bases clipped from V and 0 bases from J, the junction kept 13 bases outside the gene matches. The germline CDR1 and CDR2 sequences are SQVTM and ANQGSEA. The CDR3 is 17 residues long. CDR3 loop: CSVVTRQGIANTGELFF. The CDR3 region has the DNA TGCAGCGTAGTCACACGACAGGGTATTGCGAACACCGGGGAGCTGTTTTTT.

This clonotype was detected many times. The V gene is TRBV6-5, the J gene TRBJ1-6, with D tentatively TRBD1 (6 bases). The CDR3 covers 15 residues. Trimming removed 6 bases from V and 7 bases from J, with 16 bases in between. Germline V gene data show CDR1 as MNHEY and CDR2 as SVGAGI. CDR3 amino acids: CASRPRGGGNSPLHF. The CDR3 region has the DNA TGTGCCAGCAGGCCCCGAGGGGGGGGCAATTCACCCCTCCACTTT.

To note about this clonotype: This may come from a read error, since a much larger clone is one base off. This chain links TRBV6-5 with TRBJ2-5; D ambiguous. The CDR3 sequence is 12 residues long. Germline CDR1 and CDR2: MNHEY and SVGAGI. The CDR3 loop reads CANSYTQETQYF. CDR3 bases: TGTGCCAACAGTTACACTCAAGAGACCCAGTACTTC.

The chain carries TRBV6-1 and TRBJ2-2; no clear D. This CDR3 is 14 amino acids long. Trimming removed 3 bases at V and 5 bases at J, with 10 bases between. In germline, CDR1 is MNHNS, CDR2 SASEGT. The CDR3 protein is CASSDALDTGELFF. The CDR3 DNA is TGTGCCAGCAGTGATGCCCTTGATACCGGGGAGCTGTTTTTT.

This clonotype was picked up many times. CDR3 sequence (DNA): TGTGCCAGCAGTTACTCAGGGGCGGCTGAAGCTTTCTTT. It codes for CASSYSGAAEAFF. J is TRBJ1-1 and V is TRBV6-5; D is perhaps TRBD1 (5 bases). Looked up from germline, CDR1 is MNHEY and CDR2 is SVGAGI. Deletions cut 0 bases from V and 6 bases from J, with 8 bases between. The CDR3 is 13 residues long.

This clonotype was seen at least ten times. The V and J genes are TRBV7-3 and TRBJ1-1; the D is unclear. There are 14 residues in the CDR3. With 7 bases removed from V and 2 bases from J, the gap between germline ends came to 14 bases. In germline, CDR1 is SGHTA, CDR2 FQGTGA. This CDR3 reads CASTCQVVNTEAFF. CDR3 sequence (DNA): TGTGCCAGCACCTGCCAGGTGGTTAACACTGAAGCTTTCTTT.